These T cell receptor beta chains were read from a single sample in a study of CD8+CD57+ T cells in acquired aplastic anemia. One entry per CDR3 protein, called by TCRdb with MiXCR from the reads. The sample consists of just over 400,000 distinct CDR3 sequences, under 80% of them appearing once. The sequenced sample consisted of sorted CD4+, CD8+, or CD8+CD57+ T cells (not recorded which) from PBMCs. The receptors were gathered from a human donor in good health, serving as a control. The CDR3 runs from the conserved cysteine through the conserved F or W. The D gene is left open where the match is weak. Size is stated for part of the rows, as once, few or many counts, or as a class when the clone is expanded.

d_gene	v_gene	abundance	j_gene	CDR3aa	CDR3nt
NA	TRBV7-8	NA	TRBJ2-5	CASSVEAWHKTKHF	TGTGCCAGCAGCGTAGAGGCCTGGCACAAGACTAAGCACTTC
NA	TRBV12-3/TRBV12-4	NA	TRBJ2-5	CASTTRMGLETQYF	TGTGCCAGCACCACGAGGATGGGGTTGGAGACCCAGTACTTC
NA	TRBV10-2	NA	TRBJ1-2	CAISDELEDSEYVYTF	TGCGCCATCAGTGACGAGCTGGAGGACTCTGAATATGTCTACACCTTC
TRBD2	TRBV9	NA	TRBJ2-7	CASSVEGGTSVKEYF	TGTGCCAGCAGCGTAGAGGGCGGGACTAGCGTTAAGGAGTACTTC
NA	TRBV2	NA	TRBJ2-5	CASRGPRGSQQTQYF	TGTGCCAGCAGGGGACCAAGGGGAAGCCAACAGACCCAGTACTTT
TRBD2	TRBV12-3/TRBV12-4	NA	TRBJ2-7	CASSRNGAGGGEQYF	TGTGCCAGCAGCAGAAATGGAGCGGGGGGGGGCGAGCAGTACTTC
TRBD1	TRBV25-1	NA	TRBJ2-3	CASSTLDRDYQPQYF	TGTGCCAGCAGTACACTGGACAGGGATTACCAGCCGCAGTATTTT
NA	TRBV12-3/TRBV12-4	NA	TRBJ1-4	CATGQDGTEKLFF	TGTGCCACCGGGCAAGACGGGACTGAAAAACTGTTTTTT
TRBD2	TRBV20-1	NA	TRBJ2-3	CSATGLAGGSETDTQYF	TGCAGTGCTACGGGACTAGCGGGAGGGTCTGAAACAGATACGCAGTATTTT
NA	TRBV12-3/TRBV12-4	NA	TRBJ1-5	CASKHGEWGLSNQPQHF	TGTGCCAGCAAACACGGTGAGTGGGGACTGAGCAATCAGCCCCAGCATTTT
NA	TRBV20-1	NA	TRBJ1-1	CSATHALNGRAFF	TGCAGTGCTACTCACGCGCTGAACGGGCGAGCTTTCTTT
NA	TRBV7-9	many	TRBJ2-3	CACLSDTQYF	TGTGCCTGTTTATCAGATACGCAGTATTTT
TRBD1	TRBV2	NA	TRBJ1-5	CANRQGQGERQPQHF	TGTGCCAACAGACAGGGACAGGGGGAACGTCAGCCCCAGCATTTT
NA	TRBV29-1	NA	TRBJ1-1	CSVARMLDAEAFF	TGCAGCGTTGCCCGGATGCTCGACGCTGAAGCTTTCTTT
NA	TRBV7-3	NA	TRBJ2-4	CASTQDQGEKIQHF	TGTGCCAGCACCCAGGATCAGGGAGAAAAGATTCAGCATTTC
NA	TRBV5-5	NA	TRBJ1-2	CASSSRFAYGYTF	TGTGCCAGCAGCTCACGGTTTGCGTATGGCTACACCTTC
TRBD1	TRBV20-1	NA	TRBJ1-4	CSASIQGAITEKLFF	TGCAGTGCTTCCATTCAGGGGGCCATCACTGAAAAACTGTTTTTT
TRBD1	TRBV7-2	NA	TRBJ2-7	CASSPGGTGTYEQYF	TGTGCCAGCAGTCCCGGCGGGACAGGGACCTACGAGCAGTACTTC
NA	TRBV10-2	NA	TRBJ1-1	CASSEYRLVEQFF	TGCGCCAGCAGTGAATATCGCTTAGTTGAACAGTTCTTT
NA	TRBV7-2	once	TRBJ1-5	CASSPGDTNPPLRF	TGTGCCAGCAGCCCCGGGGACACCAACCCTCCCTTACGTTTT
NA	TRBV20-1	NA	TRBJ2-1	CSAREGGNEHEQFF	TGCAGTGCTAGAGAGGGTGGCAACGAGCATGAGCAGTTCTTC
NA	TRBV6-1	NA	TRBJ1-3	CASSPRSPGNTIYF	TGTGCCAGCAGTCCAAGATCCCCTGGAAACACCATATATTTT
NA	TRBV6-4	NA	TRBJ2-4	CASSSGASKNIQYF	TGTGCCAGCAGTTCGGGGGCATCCAAAAACATTCAGTACTTC
TRBD1	TRBV20-1	many	TRBJ2-5	CSARQGGGETQYF	TGCAGTGCACGACAGGGGGGGGGAGAGACCCAGTACTTC
TRBD1	TRBV10-2	NA	TRBJ2-7	CASSPWDRSQAQYF	TGCGCCAGCAGCCCCTGGGACAGGAGCCAGGCCCAGTACTTT
NA	TRBV9	NA	TRBJ1-2	CASSKTSSGNTVYTF	TGTGCCAGCAGCAAGACATCCTCTGGAAACACCGTATACACCTTC
NA	TRBV27	many	TRBJ1-2	CASSLTQRYGYTF	TGTGCCAGCAGTCTGACACAGAGGTATGGCTACACCTTC
NA	TRBV5-5	few	TRBJ2-7	CASSFDRAGAYEQYF	TGTGCCAGCAGCTTCGATCGGGCAGGGGCCTACGAGCAGTACTTC
NA	TRBV5-1	NA	TRBJ1-1	CASRIGDEHSEAFF	TGTGCCAGCAGAATAGGGGATGAACACTCTGAAGCTTTCTTT
NA	TRBV18	few	TRBJ1-6	CASSPQPGTQFLSYNSPLHF	TGTGCCAGCTCACCCCAACCGGGGACGCAGTTCCTCTCCTATAATTCACCCCTCCACTTT
TRBD1	TRBV28	NA	TRBJ1-1	CASSPLRGTEAFF	TGTGCCAGCAGTCCTCTCAGGGGGACTGAAGCTTTCTTT
NA	TRBV7-2	NA	TRBJ1-1	CASRLRQARGPDAFF	TGTGCCAGCCGCTTACGACAGGCTAGGGGCCCTGACGCTTTCTTT
NA	TRBV7-2	NA	TRBJ1-3	CASSLAGTGSTLYF	TGTGCCAGCAGCTTGGCAGGGACTGGAAGCACCCTATATTTT
TRBD2	TRBV7-9	NA	TRBJ2-3	CASSRWATPCGGTDTQYF	TGTGCCAGCAGCCGCTGGGCCACACCTTGCGGGGGAACAGATACGCAGTATTTT
NA	TRBV5-5	NA	TRBJ1-2	CASTDTTARGGYTF	TGTGCCAGCACCGATACGACAGCACGAGGTGGCTACACCTTC
NA	TRBV2	NA	TRBJ1-2	CASSGLAQGDGTHYF	TGTGCCAGCAGCGGCCTGGCACAGGGCGATGGGACCCACTACTTC
NA	TRBV7-6	NA	TRBJ2-1	CASSLEAQANEHFF	TGTGCTAGCAGCCTAGAGGCCCAAGCAAATGAGCACTTCTTC
NA	TRBV10-3	NA	TRBJ1-6	CAIESGYNSPFHF	TGTGCCATCGAATCCGGTTATAATTCACCCTTTCACTTT
NA	TRBV5-1	NA	TRBJ1-4	CASSGGTRVRNEKLFF	TGCGCCAGCAGCGGCGGGACTAGGGTTAGGAATGAAAAACTGTTTTTT
TRBD2	TRBV20-1	NA	TRBJ2-3	CSARVAGITDTQYF	TGCAGTGCTAGGGTAGCGGGGATTACAGATACGCAGTATTTT